These 2 T cell receptor beta chains share one sample of origin, sequenced in a study of T cells in Graves' hyperthyroidism and ophthalmopathy. Amplification of TCR beta CDR3 regions was performed using RNA transcripts as template. Researchers ran a first-round RT-PCR on the TCR CDR3 using the HTBI primer set. TCRdb ran MiXCR on the multiplex PCR reads and lists one entry per CDR3 protein. The sample gives 380,000 or so distinct CDR3 sequences, approximately 13% of which show up once; more than 20% is in the top ten. The sequenced sample was blood. These receptors came from a man aged 25-45 years with Graves' hyperthyroidism that later progressed to Graves' ophthalmopathy.

The genes are TRBV6-2 or TRBV6-3 and TRBJ1-5; a possible D gene is TRBD1 (5 bases). Per the germline V gene, CDR1 is MNHEY and CDR2 is SVGEGT. The CDR3 extends over 15 amino acids. Trimming shortened V by 6 bases and J by 0 bases, and 12 bases separated the two germline ends. CDR3 in amino acids: CASRLVQGSNQPQHF. In nucleotides, the CDR3 is TGTGCCAGCAGACTGGTCCAGGGTAGCAATCAGCCCCAGCATTTT.

This clonotype has ten or more counts. This chain uses TRBV30 with TRBJ1-5; 7 bases fit TRBD1. V was pared by 2 bases and J by 7 bases, with 5 bases of the junction left unmatched. Germline CDR1 GTSNPN, CDR2 SVGIG (reference sequence). The CDR3 extends over 13 amino acids. CDR3 in DNA: TGTGCCTGGAGTACAGGGGTCAGGCAGCCCCAGCATTTT. It specifies CAWSTGVRQPQHF.